The source of this T cell receptor beta chain is a study of OX40 agonist ivuxolimab in advanced cancers. Study results and caveats: The study found among the lowest clonal expansion in partial responders at 0.1-3.0 mg/kg.

In germline, CDR1 is LNHDA, CDR2 SQIVND (reference sequence). CDR3 size: 15 residues. V gave up 10 bases and J gave up 0 bases; unmatched junction bases: 8. Libraries were prepared by immunoSEQ multiplex PCR; TCRdb keeps only in-frame clonotypes and omits some of them. The repertoire holds about 74,000 clones, with under 90% as singletons. In its sample, this clone was seen a few times. Its antigen is unknown. Sequences were derived from CD4+ or CD8+ T cells sorted from blood, sampled in a trial of the OX40 agonist ivuxolimab. The sequence was collected from an adult with an advanced solid tumor such as melanoma, head and neck, liver or kidney cancer. The chain carries TRBV19 and TRBJ2-1, with 8 bases that match TRBD1. The CDR3: CAIYGQGSSYNEQFF. The CDR3 coding sequence is TGTGCCATTTACGGACAGGGTAGCTCCTACAATGAGCAGTTCTTC.